This record looks at one T cell receptor (beta chain) sequence and its context. What it binds is unknown. CDR3 length: 15 residues. After removal of 3 bases from V and 11 bases from J, the junction contained 13 bases not matched to a gene. The germline gives CDR1 KGHSH, CDR2 LQKENI. These data are taken from a study of human T cells and chemical hapten exposure. At the level of the study: Investigators sensitized roughly 2 cm by roughly 2 cm of upper inner arm skin with 2% DPC. Findings of the study overall: Clustering by CDR3 similarity yielded significantly more large clusters from expanded TCRs than controls.

The time point is: patch test 1, 2 weeks after DPC sensitization. Treatment indicated: therapeutic diphenylcyclopropenone sensitization with weekly scalp DPC. Unique molecular identifiers were attached to individual cDNA molecules within the library. TCRdb reprocessed the RACE reads with MiXCR, giving one entry per CDR3 protein. The data hold about 340,000 distinct CDR3 sequences, with under 8% observed a single time. The rearrangement links TRBV18 to TRBJ1-1, with 9 bases fitting TRBD1. This sequence originates from a woman aged 18-29 years with alopecia areata. Some clones in this sample may be carry-over from other donors' samples. This specimen was whole blood, taken in connection with sensitization to the hapten diphenylcyclopropenone (DPC). CDR3 amino acids: CASSPRSGTGLIAFF. In DNA, the CDR3 is TGTGCCAGCTCACCTAGGTCCGGGACAGGGTTGATTGCTTTCTTT. Filled out from reference TRBV18 and TRBJ1-1, the complete variable domain reads NAGVMQNPRHLVRRRGQEARLRCSPMKGHSHVYWYRQLPEEGLKFMVYLQKENIIDESGMPKERFSAEFPKEGPSILRIQQVVRGDSAAYFCASSPRSGTGLIAFFGQGTRLTVV.